This TCR beta chain comes out of a study of T cell responses to AZD1222 COVID-19 vaccine. Study details: Second-dose timings of about 4 or about 12 weeks were pooled.

CDR3 length: 14 amino acids. V lost 6 bases to trimming and J lost 1 base, with 13 bases between them. Germline-derived CDR1 and CDR2 are MNHEY and SVGAGI. General study results and limits: Spike-specific TCR breadth rose after two AZD1222 doses, and depth rose as well.

Profiled with immunoSEQ multiplex PCR; TCRdb holds only in-frame clones, not every one. Of 95,000 to 150,000 clones in the sample, around 93% were seen once. Worth noting for this clone: Antigen: not known.

The starting material was peripheral blood, obtained on day 0 of AZD1222 vaccination. This receptor was taken from an adult in good health. The rearrangement links TRBV6-5 to TRBJ2-7; D not certain. CDR3 in amino acids: CASSQTDTSYEQYF. The CDR3 nucleotides are TGTGCCAGCAGCCAAACAGACACTTCCTACGAGCAGTACTTC.